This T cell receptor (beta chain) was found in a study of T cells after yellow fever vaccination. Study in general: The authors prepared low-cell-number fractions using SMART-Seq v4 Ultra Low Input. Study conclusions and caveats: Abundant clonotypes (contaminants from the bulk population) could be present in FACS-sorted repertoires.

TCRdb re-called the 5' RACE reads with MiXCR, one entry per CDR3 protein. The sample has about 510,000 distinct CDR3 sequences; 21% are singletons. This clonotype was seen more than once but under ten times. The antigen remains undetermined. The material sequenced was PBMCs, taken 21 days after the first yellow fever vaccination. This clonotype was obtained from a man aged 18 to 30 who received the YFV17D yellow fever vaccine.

The CDR3 sequence: CASSVSGGPTGNEQFF. As DNA, the CDR3 is TGTGCCAGCAGCGTTAGCGGGGGCCCGACCGGCAATGAGCAGTTCTTC. This rearrangement joins TRBV2 to TRBJ2-1; TRBD2 matches at 9 bases. The CDR3 is 16 residues long. Germline-derived CDR1 and CDR2 are SNHLY and FYNNEI. V lost 6 bases to trimming and J lost 6 bases; unmatched junction nucleotides: 12.